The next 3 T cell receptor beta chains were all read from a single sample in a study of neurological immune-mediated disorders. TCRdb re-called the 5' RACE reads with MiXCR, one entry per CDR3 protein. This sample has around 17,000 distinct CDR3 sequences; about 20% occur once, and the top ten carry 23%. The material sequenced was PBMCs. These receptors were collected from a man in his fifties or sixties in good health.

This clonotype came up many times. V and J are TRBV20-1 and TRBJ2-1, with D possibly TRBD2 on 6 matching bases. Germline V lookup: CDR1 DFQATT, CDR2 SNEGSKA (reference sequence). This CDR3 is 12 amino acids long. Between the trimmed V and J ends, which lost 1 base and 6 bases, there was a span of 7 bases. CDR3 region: CSARGDFNEQFF. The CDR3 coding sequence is TGCAGTGCTAGAGGGGACTTCAATGAGCAGTTCTTC.

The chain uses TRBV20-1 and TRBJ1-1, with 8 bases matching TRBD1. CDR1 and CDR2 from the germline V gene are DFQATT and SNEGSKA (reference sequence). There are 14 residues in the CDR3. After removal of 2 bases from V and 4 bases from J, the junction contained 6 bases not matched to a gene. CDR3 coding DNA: TGCAGTGCTAGAAGGCTACAGGGGGGCACTGAAGCTTTCTTT. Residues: CSARRLQGGTEAFF.

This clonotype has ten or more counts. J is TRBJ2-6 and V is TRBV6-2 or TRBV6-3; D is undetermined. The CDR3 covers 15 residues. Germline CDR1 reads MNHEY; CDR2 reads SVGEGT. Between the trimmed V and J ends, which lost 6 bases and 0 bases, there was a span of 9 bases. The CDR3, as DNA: TGTGCCAGCAGGGGGTATAACTCTGGGGCCAACGTCCTGACTTTC. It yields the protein CASRGYNSGANVLTF.